What follows is one T cell receptor (beta chain) and its context. The antigen this receptor binds is unknown. A read error may produce the germline difference seen at one junction end. This record belongs to a study of breast tumors, draining lymph nodes, adjacent tissues (dated by TCRdb to 2016 to 2018). Concerning the study at large: Breast cancer patients provided tumor, adjacent nontumor tissue and axillary lymph nodes, and the study compared the TCR beta repertoires across these three sources. The study was designed to assess the relationships and possible T-cell exchange between tumor, surrounding tissue and draining lymph node repertoires in human breast cancer.

General study outcomes and caveats: T-cell repertoire diversity in tumors was found to be lower than in lymph nodes but higher than in nontumor tissue, and preferential V and J gene usage was observed. Tumor and nontumor tissue repertoires were significantly more similar in luminal-like than in basal-like breast cancer. Rather than being directly demonstrated, the conclusion that tumor T cells originate in lymph nodes was presented as consistent with a hypothesis. The data were considered consistent with the idea that most tumor T cells come from the lymph node and then expand in tumor tissue.

Instrument used: Illumina HiSeq 2000. Multiplex PCR amplification was used to generate the TCR beta chain libraries. The amplified TCR beta chain products were analyzed by high-throughput sequencing. The raw public data were reprocessed by TCRdb itself: fastp quality trimming at Q25, MiXCR clonotype calling, in-frame beta chains only. Identical CDR3 protein sequences are pooled into one entry, listed with their most common genes and DNA. The sample profile shows around 170,000 distinct CDR3 sequences; about 30% of them were found once. The ten largest make up roughly 4.3% of the sample. The lymph node samples were taken from the axillary draining lymph nodes of breast cancer patients. The germline V gene encodes CDR1 SGHRS and CDR2 YFSETQ. The CDR3 runs 13 residues from the cysteine to the phenylalanine. The read is trimmed to its CDR3 DNA, 39 bases read in frame from base 1.

The sequence is built from TRBV5-1 and TRBJ2-6, with TRBD1 perhaps the D gene, on 5 matching bases. Sequenced material: axillary lymph node tissue. The receptor was derived from a female donor with breast cancer. Some clones in this sample may be carry-over from other donors' samples. The DNA is TGCGCCAGCAGGTTGGGTGGGGCCAACGTCCCGACTTTC. Its coded protein is CASRLGGANVPTF.